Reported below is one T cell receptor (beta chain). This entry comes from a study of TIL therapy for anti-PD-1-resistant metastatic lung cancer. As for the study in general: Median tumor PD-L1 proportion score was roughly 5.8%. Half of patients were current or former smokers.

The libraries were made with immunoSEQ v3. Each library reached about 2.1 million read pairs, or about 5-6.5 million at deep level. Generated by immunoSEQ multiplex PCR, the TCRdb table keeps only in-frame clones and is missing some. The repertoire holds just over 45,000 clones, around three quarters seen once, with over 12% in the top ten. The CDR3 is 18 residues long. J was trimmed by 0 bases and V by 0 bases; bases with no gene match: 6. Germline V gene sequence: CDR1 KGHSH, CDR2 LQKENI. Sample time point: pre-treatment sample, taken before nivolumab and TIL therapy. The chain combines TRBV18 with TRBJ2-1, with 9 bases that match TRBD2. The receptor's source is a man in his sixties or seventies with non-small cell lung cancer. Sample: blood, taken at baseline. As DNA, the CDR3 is TGTGCCAGCTCACCACCGGCGGGAGGGCGGAGCTCCTACAATGAGCAGTTCTTC. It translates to CASSPPAGGRSSYNEQFF.